Below are 8 T cell receptor beta chains sequenced from a single sample in a study of cytomegalovirus exposure and HLA in healthy donors (dated by TCRdb to about 2017). Library construction relied on the immunoSEQ multiplex PCR assay. A mixture of 60 forward primers for TCR Vbeta segments and 13 reverse primers for TCR Jbeta segments was used in the multiplex PCR. TCRdb re-hosts the immuneACCESS table, in-frame sequences only. Its copies lack some clones; in the studies checked, an unresolved V gene accounts for under half of them, and the cause for the rest is not known. Counted in this sample were over 150,000 clones; approximately 80% of them appeared once. About 13% of the sample goes to the ten largest clones. Sequenced material: PBMCs. The receptors originated from a man aged 25-45 years in good health and CMV-seropositive.

This clone was seen only a few times. V usage is TRBV7-8 and J usage is TRBJ1-1; 7 bases are shared with TRBD1. V shed 2 bases and J 1 base; nucleotides not matched to a gene: 4. The germline V gene encodes CDR1 SGHVS and CDR2 FQNEAQ. This CDR3 comprises 15 residues. The CDR3 sequence: CASSLSDRWNTEAFF. The CDR3 bases are TGTGCCAGCAGCTTATCGGACAGGTGGAACACTGAAGCTTTCTTT.

This clone was observed a handful of times. The chain couples TRBV29-1 to TRBJ2-6; 12 bases line up with TRBD1. V was clipped by 4 bases and J by 4 bases; unmatched bases: 8. Germline CDR1 is SQVTM and CDR2 is ANQGSEA. This CDR3 contains 17 residues. The CDR3 bases are TGCAGCGTTGTCGTGGGACAGGGGGCAGTAGGGGCCAACGTCCTGACTTTC. This translates into CSVVVGQGAVGANVLTF.

The rearrangement uses TRBV2 and TRBJ2-5; 11 bases line up with TRBD1. Gene TRBJ2-7 matches the end of the DNA better, so the J call may be wrong. The germline CDR1 and CDR2 sequences are SNHLY and FYNNEI. This CDR3 is built from 15 residues. Here the CDR3 DNA reads TGTGCCAGCAGTGGGGGCGGGACAGGGGGGGCCGAGCAGTACTTC. It specifies CASSGGGTGGAEQYF.

V gene TRBV28 combines with J gene TRBJ1-4; TRBD1 matches at 7 bases. The CDR3 loop spans 15 amino acids. The V and J ends lost 4 bases and 8 bases, in that order; junction bases with no gene match: 10. Germline CDR1 reads MDHEN; CDR2 reads SYDVKM. CDR3 coding DNA: TGTGCCAGCAGTTATACAGGGGCCCTTGGGGAAAAACTGTTTTTT. Amino acid sequence: CASSYTGALGEKLFF.

The J gene is TRBJ1-6, the V gene TRBV7-2; maybe TRBD1 (5 bases). V lost 3 bases and J 7 bases, leaving 10 bases between the germline ends. From germline, CDR1 is SGHTA and CDR2 FQGNSA. The CDR3 is made up of 14 amino acids. This chain's CDR3 is CASSFRARNSPLHF. Written as DNA, the CDR3 is TGTGCCAGCAGCTTCAGGGCGCGAAATTCACCCCTCCACTTT.

This chain links TRBV7-9 with TRBJ1-1; unclear D gene. This CDR3 contains 13 residues. Deletions cut 2 bases from V and 4 bases from J, with 8 bases between. In germline, CDR1 is SEHNR, CDR2 FQNEAQ (reference sequence). The CDR3 DNA reads as TGTGCCAGCAGCTTATCAGTCCCCACTGAAGCTTTCTTT. Its translation is CASSLSVPTEAFF.

The chain couples TRBV7-9 to TRBJ2-7, with TRBD2 identical over 8 bases. The V segment lost 4 bases and the J segment 3 bases; nucleotides outside the gene matches: 8. This CDR3 has 15 residues. The germline V gene encodes CDR1 SEHNR and CDR2 FQNEAQ (reference sequence). The chain's CDR3 is CASSSPGTRLYEQYF. DNA for the CDR3: TGTGCCAGCAGCTCGCCCGGGACTAGGCTCTACGAGCAGTACTTC. Supplemented by reference TRBV7-9 and TRBJ2-7, the full variable domain reads DTGVSQNPRHKITKRGQNVTFRCDPISEHNRLYWYRQTLGQGPEFLTYFQNEAQLEKSRLLSDRFSAERPKGSFSTLEIQRTEQGDSAMYLCASSSPGTRLYEQYFGPGTRLTVT.

The CDR3 nucleotides are TGCGCCAGCAGCCAACAAAGAAACAGGGCCCAAGAGACCCAGTACTTC. Translating it yields CASSQQRNRAQETQYF. The chain recombines TRBV4-1 with TRBJ2-5, with D possibly TRBD1 on 6 matching bases. CDR1 and CDR2 (germline): MGHRA, YSYEKL. The CDR3 loop spans 16 amino acids. V was trimmed by 2 bases and J by 1 base, leaving 14 bases between them.